This T cell receptor (beta chain) stems from a study of PD-1 blockade in classical Hodgkin lymphoma. Notes on the study in general: Nivolumab initiation under 1 year post-ASCT meant exclusion. Newly diagnosed patients and complete responders had comparable diversity at baseline. With respect to the repertoire differences, their causes, possibly disease activity or prior therapy, remain undefined. At baseline, newly diagnosed patients reportedly showed less TCR diversity than healthy donors.

Points on this clone: No antigen is known for it.

This sample's time point: cycle 4 day 1 (C4D1), after 6 weeks of nivolumab. Each of the patients experienced relapse following autologous stem cell transplantation, and their brentuximab vedotin exposure differed. Purification of CD4+ T cells from thawed PBMCs was achieved by magnetic negative selection. This CDR3 has 18 residues. Per the germline V gene, CDR1 is MGHRA and CDR2 is YSYEKL. Trimming took off 3 bases at V and 0 bases at J, with 18 bases between the two ends. Produced via immunoSEQ multiplex PCR; TCRdb's table is partial and in-frame only. The sample gives around 15,000 clones, roughly 79% of which show up once; around 1.9% is in the top ten.

The sample in question was CD4+ T cells from blood, obtained before the fourth cycle of nivolumab. The chain has TRBV4-1 and TRBJ1-3; tentative D call: TRBD1 (5 bases). The source of this sequence is a human donor with classical Hodgkin lymphoma. The CDR3 DNA reads TGCGCCAGCAGCCAGGGGCGGGGCCGCCGACTCTCTGGAAACACCATATATTTT. Amino acids: CASSQGRGRRLSGNTIYF.